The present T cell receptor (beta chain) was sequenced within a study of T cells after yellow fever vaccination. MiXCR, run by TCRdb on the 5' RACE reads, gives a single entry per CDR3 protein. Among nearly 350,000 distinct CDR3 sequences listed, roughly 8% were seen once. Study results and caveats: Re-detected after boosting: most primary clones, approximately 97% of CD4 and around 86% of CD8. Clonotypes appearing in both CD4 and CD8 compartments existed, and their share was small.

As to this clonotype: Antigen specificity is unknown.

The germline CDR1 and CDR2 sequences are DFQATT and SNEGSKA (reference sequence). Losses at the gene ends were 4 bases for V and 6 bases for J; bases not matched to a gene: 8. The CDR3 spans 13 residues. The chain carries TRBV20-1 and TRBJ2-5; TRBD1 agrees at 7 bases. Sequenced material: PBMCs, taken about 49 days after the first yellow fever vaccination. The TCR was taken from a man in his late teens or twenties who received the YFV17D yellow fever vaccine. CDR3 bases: TGCAGTGCTAAAAGCGAGGGGGCTCAGACCCAGTACTTC. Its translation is CSAKSEGAQTQYF.